This is a list of T cell receptor beta chains from one sample in a study of cytomegalovirus exposure and HLA in healthy donors. Sequencing was performed with immunoSEQ multiplex PCR; in TCRdb, only in-frame clones are kept and a portion is missing. This sample has 150,000 to 200,000 clones, with approximately 84% found just once. The specimen was PBMCs. Receptors originate from a boy between 5 and 17 years old in good health and CMV-seronegative. Each CDR3 is given with its conserved first and last residue. A D gene is named only where the DNA matches it firmly. Some rows mark clone size as missing; the rest say once, few, many or name a class of expanded clone.

CDR3 protein | CDR3 DNA | V gene | D gene | J gene | clone size
CASSSGTAVIDEQYF | TGTGCCAGTAGTAGCGGGACAGCCGTGATCGACGAGCAGTACTTC | TRBV19 | . | TRBJ2-7 | .
CASSGTPVSYGYTF | TGTGCCAGCAGTGGGACACCAGTGAGCTATGGCTACACCTTC | TRBV6-1 | . | TRBJ1-2 | .
CATSGGQVGRNIQYF | TGTGCCACCAGCGGGGGACAGGTCGGGCGAAACATTCAGTACTTC | TRBV15 | TRBD1 | TRBJ2-4 | .
CASTWTGVEQETQYF | TGTGCCAGCACCTGGACAGGGGTCGAACAAGAGACCCAGTACTTC | TRBV2 | TRBD1 | TRBJ2-5 | .
CASSYGTNNEKLFF | TGTGCCAGCAGTTACGGGACTAATAATGAAAAACTGTTTTTT | TRBV6-5 | . | TRBJ1-4 | .
CASSYLGLADEQFF | TGTGCCAGCAGTTACCTCGGACTAGCCGATGAGCAGTTCTTC | TRBV6-5 | TRBD2 | TRBJ2-1 | .
CATSGGFSYEQYF | TGTGCCACCAGTGGCGGCTTCTCCTACGAGCAGTACTTC | TRBV15 | . | TRBJ2-7 | .
CAWSARTAHPLHF | TGTGCCTGGAGTGCTAGGACAGCCCATCCCCTCCACTTT | TRBV30 | . | TRBJ1-6 | .
CASSQVPPGEGGNTIYF | TGCGCCAGCAGCCAAGTGCCCCCGGGGGAGGGTGGAAACACCATATATTTT | TRBV4-3 | . | TRBJ1-3 | .
CASSYIQGSNYGYTF | TGTGCCAGCAGTTATATACAGGGATCTAACTATGGCTACACCTTC | TRBV6-5 | . | TRBJ1-2 | .
CASSQDRAGARNEQFF | TGCGCCAGCAGCCAAGATAGGGCGGGAGCTCGAAATGAGCAGTTCTTC | TRBV4-1 | TRBD2 | TRBJ2-1 | .
CASSSTGAWNEQYF | TGCGCCAGCAGTTCCACAGGGGCCTGGAACGAGCAGTACTTC | TRBV10-1 | TRBD1 | TRBJ2-7 | .
CASSQGTSGRSSYNEQFF | TGTGCCAGCAGCCAAGGGACTAGCGGGAGGAGCTCCTACAATGAGCAGTTCTTC | TRBV4-2 | TRBD2 | TRBJ2-1 | once
CSVEDRRGLGEQYF | TGCAGCGTTGAAGATCGGCGAGGGCTAGGCGAGCAGTACTTC | TRBV29-1 | . | TRBJ2-7 | .
CASSIPGQGATGELFF | TGTGCCAGCAGCATACCAGGACAGGGGGCCACCGGGGAGCTGTTTTTT | TRBV7-3 | TRBD1 | TRBJ2-2 | .
CASSQAGTGTREETQYF | TGCGCCAGCAGCCAAGCCGGGACAGGGACTAGAGAAGAGACCCAGTACTTC | TRBV4-1 | . | TRBJ2-5 | .